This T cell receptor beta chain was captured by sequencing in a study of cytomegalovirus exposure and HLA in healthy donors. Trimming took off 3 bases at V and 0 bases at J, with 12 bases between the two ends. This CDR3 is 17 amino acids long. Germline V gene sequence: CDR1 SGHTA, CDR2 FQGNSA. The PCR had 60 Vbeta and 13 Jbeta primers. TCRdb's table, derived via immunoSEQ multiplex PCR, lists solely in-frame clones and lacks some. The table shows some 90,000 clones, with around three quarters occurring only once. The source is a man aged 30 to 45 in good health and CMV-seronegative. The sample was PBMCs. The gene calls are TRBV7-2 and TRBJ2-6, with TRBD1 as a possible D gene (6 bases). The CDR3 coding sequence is TGTGCCAGCAGCTTTGACAGGACTTACTCTGGGGCCAACGTCCTGACTTTC. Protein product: CASSFDRTYSGANVLTF.